This TCR beta chain was found in a study of regulatory T cells in long-lasting Graves disease. Arm-PCR of CDR3 regions and iRepertoire HTBI primers were the basis on which TCR beta libraries were built. TCRdb reprocessed the multiplex PCR reads via MiXCR and lists one record per CDR3 protein. The table shows roughly 420,000 distinct CDR3 sequences, with about a sixth occurring only once. The germline gives CDR1 DFQATT, CDR2 SNEGSKA (reference sequence). The ends lost 5 bases at V and 0 bases at J; junction bases unmatched: 12. CDR3 length equals 17 residues. This sample's time point: newly diagnosed GD, antithyroid drugs for less than 3 months. PBMCs provided the RNA from which the TCR library was made. This same sample was also taken into another study, of T cells in Graves' hyperthyroidism and ophthalmopathy.

The material sequenced was peripheral blood mononuclear cells (PBMCs), taken at new diagnosis, from a patient treated with antithyroid drugs. This TCR was recovered from a woman aged 18-35 years with Graves disease. This chain links TRBV20-1 with TRBJ1-5, with 8 positions matching TRBD1. The CDR3 region has the DNA TGCAGTGCTCAGGACAGGGCTCTGGGTGGTAGCAATCAGCCCCAGCATTTT. It is translated as CSAQDRALGGSNQPQHF.